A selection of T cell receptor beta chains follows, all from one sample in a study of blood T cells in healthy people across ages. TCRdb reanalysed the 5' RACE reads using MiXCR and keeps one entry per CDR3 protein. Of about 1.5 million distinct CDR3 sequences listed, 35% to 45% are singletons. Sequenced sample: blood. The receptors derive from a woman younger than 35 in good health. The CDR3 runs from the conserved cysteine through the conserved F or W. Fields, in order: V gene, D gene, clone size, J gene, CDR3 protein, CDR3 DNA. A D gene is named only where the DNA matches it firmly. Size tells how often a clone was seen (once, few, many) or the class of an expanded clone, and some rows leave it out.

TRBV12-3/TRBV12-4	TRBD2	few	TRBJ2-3	CASSPTSGRVLSTDTQYF	TGTGCCAGCAGTCCGACTAGCGGGAGGGTCCTCAGCACAGATACGCAGTATTTT
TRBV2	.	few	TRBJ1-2	CASNHSPGPLNYGYTF	TGTGCCAGCAATCACTCTCCCGGGCCATTGAACTATGGCTACACCTTC
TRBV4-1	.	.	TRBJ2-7	CASSQAFPGRATTYEQYF	TGCGCCAGCAGCCAAGCCTTCCCGGGACGAGCGACCACCTACGAGCAGTACTTC
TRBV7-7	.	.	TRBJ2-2	CASSWQGGAGELFF	TGTGCTAGCAGCTGGCAGGGTGGGGCCGGGGAGCTGTTTTTT
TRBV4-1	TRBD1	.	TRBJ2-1	CASSQDRGLDEQFF	TGCGCCAGCAGCCAGGACAGGGGGCTGGATGAGCAGTTCTTC
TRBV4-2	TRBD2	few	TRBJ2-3	CASSQDLTSGGTDTQYF	TGTGCCAGCAGCCAAGATTTGACTAGCGGGGGCACAGATACGCAGTATTTT
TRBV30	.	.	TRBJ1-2	CAWNRVGYTF	TGTGCCTGGAATCGGGTCGGCTACACCTTC
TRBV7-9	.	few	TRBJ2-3	CASGSSFASDTQYF	TGTGCCAGCGGTTCCTCGTTTGCCTCGGATACGCAGTATTTT
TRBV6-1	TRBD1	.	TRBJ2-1	CAIPNRDRGISSYNEQFF	TGTGCCATCCCAAACCGGGACAGGGGCATAAGCTCCTACAATGAGCAGTTCTTC
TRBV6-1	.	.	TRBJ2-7	CASRGRNNEQYF	TGTGCCAGCAGAGGGAGAAACAATGAGCAGTACTTC
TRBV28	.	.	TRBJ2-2	CASNPGGVTGELFF	TGTGCCAGCAATCCAGGGGGGGTTACCGGGGAGCTGTTTTTT
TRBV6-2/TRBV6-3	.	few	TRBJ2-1	CASSYGQSGSNEQFF	TGTGCCAGCAGTTACGGGCAGAGTGGGTCCAATGAGCAGTTCTTC
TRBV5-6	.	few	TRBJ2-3	CASSLEARGDTQYF	TGTGCCAGCAGCTTGGAGGCGCGAGGAGATACGCAGTATTTT
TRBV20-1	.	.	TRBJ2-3	CSARGGSLTDTQYF	TGCAGTGCTAGAGGCGGATCCCTCACAGATACGCAGTATTTT
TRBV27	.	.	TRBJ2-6	CASSPRRTSGANVLTF	TGTGCCAGCAGTCCCCGACGGACGTCTGGGGCCAACGTCCTGACTTTC
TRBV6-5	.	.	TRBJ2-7	CARSRREDYEQYF	TGTGCCCGCAGTCGCAGGGAGGACTACGAGCAGTACTTC
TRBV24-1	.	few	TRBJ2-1	CATSGGDYNEQFF	TGTGCCACCAGTGGGGGCGACTACAATGAGCAGTTCTTC
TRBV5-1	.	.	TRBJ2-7	CAGSSAGRGSYNEQYF	TGCGCCGGCAGCTCCGCGGGGCGGGGCTCCTACAATGAGCAGTACTTC
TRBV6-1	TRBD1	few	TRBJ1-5	CASSEAGTGGQPQHF	TGTGCCAGCAGTGAAGCAGGGACAGGGGGTCAGCCCCAGCATTTT
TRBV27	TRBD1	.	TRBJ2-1	CASILGDRRGQFF	TGTGCCAGCATTTTAGGGGACAGGAGGGGACAGTTCTTC
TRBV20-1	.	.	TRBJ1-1	CSADRSRYTEAFF	TGCAGTGCTGACAGGTCCCGGTACACTGAAGCTTTCTTT
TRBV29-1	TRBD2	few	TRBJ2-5	CSVDASGDYQETQYF	TGCAGCGTTGATGCTAGCGGGGATTACCAAGAGACCCAGTACTTC
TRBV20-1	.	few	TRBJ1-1	CSARDEAGGSTEAFF	TGCAGTGCTAGAGATGAGGCGGGGGGGAGCACTGAAGCTTTCTTT
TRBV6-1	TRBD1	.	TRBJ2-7	CASTIGTGGYEQYF	TGTGCCAGCACCATCGGGACAGGGGGGTACGAGCAGTACTTC
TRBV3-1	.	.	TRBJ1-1	CASSPDWVSNTEAFF	TGTGCCAGCAGCCCCGACTGGGTCTCGAACACTGAAGCTTTCTTT
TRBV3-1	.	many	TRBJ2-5	CASSQGGETQYF	TGCGCCAGCAGCCAGGGCGGCGAGACCCAGTACTTC
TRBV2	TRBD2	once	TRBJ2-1	CASTGAGAQNEQFF	TGTGCCAGCACCGGGGCGGGAGCCCAAAATGAGCAGTTCTTC
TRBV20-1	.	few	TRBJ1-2	CSARAPGGFYGYTF	TGCAGTGCTAGAGCTCCTGGCGGTTTCTATGGCTACACCTTC
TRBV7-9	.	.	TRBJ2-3	CASSLSGGTNTQYF	TGTGCCAGCAGCTTATCCGGGGGGACAAATACGCAGTATTTT
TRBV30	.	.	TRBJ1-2	CAWSVRGPNYGYTF	TGTGCCTGGAGTGTCAGGGGACCTAACTATGGCTACACCTTC
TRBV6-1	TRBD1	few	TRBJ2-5	CASSEGTGRETQYF	TGTGCCAGCAGTGAAGGGACAGGGAGAGAGACCCAGTACTTC
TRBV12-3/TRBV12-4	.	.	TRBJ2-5	CASSWGGKETQYF	TGCGCCAGCAGTTGGGGCGGTAAAGAGACCCAGTACTTC
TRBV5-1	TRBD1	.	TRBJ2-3	CASSEGQGIFGTQYF	TGCGCCAGCAGCGAGGGACAGGGGATCTTTGGTACGCAGTATTTT
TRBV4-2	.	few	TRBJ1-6	CASSQDLPASSYNSPLHF	TGTGCCAGCAGCCAAGATCTGCCCGCAAGCTCCTATAATTCACCCCTCCACTTT
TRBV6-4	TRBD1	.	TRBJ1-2	CASSPDRTSYGYTF	TGTGCCAGCAGCCCGGACAGGACTTCCTATGGCTACACCTTC
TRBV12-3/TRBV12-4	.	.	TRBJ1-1	CASSPNSNTEAFF	TGTGCCAGCAGTCCGAACTCGAACACTGAAGCTTTCTTT
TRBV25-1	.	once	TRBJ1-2	CASSEGGGEWLSNYGYTF	TGTGCCAGCAGTGAGGGGGGGGGGGAATGGCTGTCTAACTATGGCTACACCTTC
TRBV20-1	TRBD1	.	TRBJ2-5	CSARPSRDSSRETQYF	TGCAGTGCTAGACCCTCCCGGGACAGCTCGCGGGAGACCCAGTACTTC
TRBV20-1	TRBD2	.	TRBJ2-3	CSAPLAGRLADTQYF	TGCAGTGCTCCACTAGCGGGAAGACTTGCAGATACGCAGTATTTT
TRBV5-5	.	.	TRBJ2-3	CASSPRTDSTQYF	TGTGCCAGCAGCCCGCGGACAGATAGTACGCAGTATTTT
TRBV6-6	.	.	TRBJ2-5	CASNDGYNEQYF	TGTGCCAGCAATGACGGGTACAATGAGCAGTACTTC
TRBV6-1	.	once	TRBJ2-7	CASIEGGRAYEQYF	TGTGCCAGCATTGAGGGGGGACGGGCTTACGAGCAGTACTTC
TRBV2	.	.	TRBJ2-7	CAGNPGTPNEQYF	TGTGCCGGAAACCCCGGGACACCCAATGAGCAGTACTTC
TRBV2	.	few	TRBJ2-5	CASSQPGLQGGSQETQYF	TGTGCCAGCAGTCAACCCGGACTGCAAGGGGGTTCGCAAGAGACCCAGTACTTC
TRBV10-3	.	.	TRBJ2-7	CAISEDRGISYNEQYF	TGTGCCATCAGCGAGGATCGTGGGATCTCCTACAATGAGCAGTACTTC
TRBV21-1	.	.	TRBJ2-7	CASSNPGLEDHEQYF	TGTGCCAGCAGCAACCCGGGACTAGAGGACCACGAGCAGTACTTC
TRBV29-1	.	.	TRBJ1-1	CSVELGGVQAFF	TGCAGCGTTGAATTGGGCGGAGTACAAGCTTTCTTT
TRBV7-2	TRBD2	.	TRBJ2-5	CASSLTRNGLADSYNEQYF	TGTGCCAGCAGCCTAACTCGGAATGGACTAGCGGACTCCTACAATGAGCAGTACTTC